These T cell receptor beta chains were read from a single sample in a study of OX40 agonist ivuxolimab in advanced cancers. Produced via immunoSEQ multiplex PCR; TCRdb's table is partial and in-frame only. This repertoire shows around 5,000 clones, about 67% found once; its top ten account for around 63%. Sample: CD4+ or CD8+ T cells sorted from blood, taken in a trial of the OX40 agonist ivuxolimab. The receptor set was obtained from an adult with an advanced solid tumor such as melanoma, head and neck, liver or kidney cancer. Both conserved end residues are part of each CDR3. A D gene is named only where the DNA matches it firmly. Clone size is shown for a subset of rows, as once, few, many or a class of expanded clone.

size: .; V: TRBV11-1; J: TRBJ1-2; D: .; CDR3: CASSIVHNGKTYGYTF; DNA: TGTGCCAGCAGCATTGTACATAATGGAAAGACCTATGGCTACACCTTC
size: .; V: TRBV7-3; J: TRBJ1-1; D: .; CDR3: CASSLTGGLNTEAFF; DNA: TGTGCCAGCAGCTTAACCGGGGGCTTGAACACTGAAGCTTTCTTT
size: .; V: TRBV9; J: TRBJ2-5; D: .; CDR3: CASSASGETQYF; DNA: TGTGCCAGCAGCGCCTCGGGGGAGACCCAGTACTTC
size: .; V: TRBV28; J: TRBJ1-3; D: .; CDR3: CASRTQGTGNTIYF; DNA: TGTGCCAGCCGAACTCAGGGGACCGGAAACACCATATATTTT
size: .; V: TRBV7-9; J: TRBJ1-2; D: .; CDR3: CASSSLPGAGYGYTF; DNA: TGTGCCAGCAGCTCGTTGCCGGGGGCGGGCTATGGCTACACCTTC
size: few; V: TRBV11-1; J: TRBJ1-1; D: .; CDR3: CASSLGVNTEAFF; DNA: TGTGCCAGCAGCTTAGGAGTGAACACTGAAGCTTTCTTT
size: .; V: TRBV11-1; J: TRBJ1-5; D: .; CDR3: CASTQGRGSNQPQHF; DNA: TGTGCCAGCACCCAGGGGAGGGGGAGCAATCAGCCCCAGCATTTT
size: once; V: TRBV28; J: TRBJ2-5; D: .; CDR3: CASSLRLMQETQYF; DNA: TGTGCCAGCAGTTTAAGGCTTATGCAAGAGACCCAGTACTTC
size: .; V: TRBV28; J: TRBJ1-4; D: .; CDR3: CASSLSRDGGVANEKLFF; DNA: TGTGCCAGCAGTTTATCGAGAGACGGGGGAGTCGCTAATGAAAAACTGTTTTTT
size: .; V: TRBV11-1; J: TRBJ1-1; D: .; CDR3: CASSLVWAGPGETEAFF; DNA: TGTGCCAGCAGCTTAGTCTGGGCGGGGCCGGGGGAAACTGAAGCTTTCTTT
size: few; V: TRBV7-8; J: TRBJ1-1; D: .; CDR3: CASSFRGRVNTEAFF; DNA: TGTGCCAGCAGCTTTCGTGGAAGGGTGAACACTGAAGCTTTCTTT
size: few; V: TRBV5-6; J: TRBJ2-7; D: .; CDR3: CASSVSAYEQYF; DNA: TGTGCCAGCAGCGTCAGCGCCTACGAGCAGTACTTC
size: .; V: TRBV11-1; J: TRBJ1-4; D: .; CDR3: CASSLEGEKLFF; DNA: TGTGCCAGCAGCTTAGAAGGTGAAAAACTGTTTTTT
size: once; V: TRBV27; J: TRBJ2-1; D: TRBD2; CDR3: CASALGGVYNEQFF; DNA: TGTGCCAGCGCCCTCGGGGGGGTATACAATGAGCAGTTCTTC
size: .; V: TRBV29-1; J: TRBJ1-1; D: .; CDR3: CSQRTGGGWNTEAFF; DNA: TGCAGCCAGCGCACTGGGGGCGGTTGGAACACTGAAGCTTTCTTT
size: .; V: TRBV7-6; J: TRBJ2-7; D: TRBD1; CDR3: CASSLRHEPGTGAEQYF; DNA: TGTGCCAGCAGCCTGAGACACGAACCCGGGACAGGGGCCGAGCAGTACTTC
size: once; V: TRBV7-7; J: TRBJ2-2; D: .; CDR3: CADQRGRIDTGELFF; DNA: TGTGCGGATCAGAGGGGCAGAATTGACACCGGGGAGCTGTTTTTT
size: .; V: TRBV28; J: TRBJ2-2; D: .; CDR3: CASSLSAGVWTGELFF; DNA: TGTGCCAGCAGTTTGTCGGCAGGGGTTTGGACCGGGGAGCTGTTTTTT
size: .; V: TRBV19; J: TRBJ1-2; D: TRBD1; CDR3: CASSIPGQSNYGYTF; DNA: TGTGCCAGTAGTATTCCGGGACAGAGTAACTATGGCTACACCTTC
size: .; V: TRBV7-3; J: TRBJ2-7; D: TRBD1; CDR3: CASSMDRGYEQYF; DNA: TGTGCCAGCAGCATGGACAGGGGTTACGAGCAGTACTTC
size: .; V: TRBV19; J: TRBJ1-2; D: TRBD1; CDR3: CASSANPPDRTNYGYTF; DNA: TGTGCCAGTAGTGCTAACCCTCCGGACAGGACTAACTATGGCTACACCTTC
size: few; V: TRBV7-1; J: TRBJ2-7; D: .; CDR3: CASGNRDWGWYEQYF; DNA: TGTGCCAGCGGAAACCGGGACTGGGGTTGGTACGAGCAGTACTTC
size: .; V: TRBV11-2; J: TRBJ2-1; D: TRBD2; CDR3: CASSLTSGGYNEQFF; DNA: TGTGCCAGCAGCTTGACTAGCGGGGGTTACAATGAGCAGTTCTTC
size: .; V: TRBV19; J: TRBJ2-7; D: TRBD1; CDR3: CASSIRQGAPYEQYF; DNA: TGTGCCAGTAGTATCCGTCAGGGGGCTCCCTACGAGCAGTACTTC
size: .; V: TRBV7-9; J: TRBJ1-1; D: TRBD1; CDR3: CASSLTPGQGEAFF; DNA: TGTGCCAGCAGCTTAACCCCGGGACAGGGGGAAGCTTTCTTT
size: .; V: TRBV4-3; J: TRBJ1-6; D: TRBD1; CDR3: CASSQDVGQESLFYNSPLHF; DNA: TGCGCCAGCAGCCAAGATGTCGGACAGGAATCCCTTTTCTATAATTCACCCCTCCACTTT
size: .; V: TRBV9; J: TRBJ1-2; D: .; CDR3: CASSLVGAPNYGYTF; DNA: TGTGCCAGCAGCTTGGTGGGAGCCCCTAACTATGGCTACACCTTC
size: .; V: TRBV6-1; J: TRBJ2-7; D: TRBD1; CDR3: CASSERQGPYEQYF; DNA: TGTGCCAGCAGTGAGCGACAGGGCCCCTACGAGCAGTACTTC
size: .; V: TRBV7-9; J: TRBJ2-7; D: .; CDR3: CASESRAPRATYEQYF; DNA: TGTGCCAGCGAATCTAGGGCCCCCAGGGCTACCTACGAGCAGTACTTC
size: large; V: TRBV6-4; J: TRBJ1-5; D: .; CDR3: CPPGAQEPQHF; DNA: TGTCCCCCGGGGGCCCAAGAGCCCCAGCATTTT
size: few; V: TRBV19; J: TRBJ1-6; D: .; CDR3: CASSEVSYNSPLHF; DNA: TGTGCCAGTAGCGAGGTCTCCTATAATTCACCCCTCCACTTT
size: few; V: TRBV28; J: TRBJ1-5; D: .; CDR3: CASSLINGNQPQHF; DNA: TGTGCCAGCAGTTTGATTAATGGCAATCAGCCCCAGCATTTT
size: once; V: TRBV5-1; J: TRBJ1-5; D: TRBD1; CDR3: CASIIPVPGQNHNSNQPQHF; DNA: TGCGCCAGCATCATCCCCGTCCCGGGACAGAATCACAATAGCAATCAGCCCCAGCATTTT
size: .; V: TRBV9; J: TRBJ1-2; D: .; CDR3: CASSTGRGNGYTF; DNA: TGTGCCAGCAGCACGGGTAGGGGAAATGGCTACACCTTC
size: .; V: TRBV13; J: TRBJ2-3; D: TRBD2; CDR3: CASSLILAGGPLDTQYF; DNA: TGTGCCAGCAGCTTAATACTAGCGGGGGGGCCGTTAGATACGCAGTATTTT
size: .; V: TRBV7-6; J: TRBJ1-6; D: TRBD1; CDR3: CASSFQDLQGVSSPLHF; DNA: TGTGCCAGCAGCTTCCAGGACCTACAGGGGGTATCTTCACCCCTCCACTTT
size: .; V: TRBV4-1; J: TRBJ2-7; D: .; CDR3: CASSQEGGQGISYEQYF; DNA: TGCGCCAGCAGCCAAGAAGGCGGTCAGGGGATTTCCTACGAGCAGTACTTC
size: .; V: TRBV9; J: TRBJ2-6; D: .; CDR3: CASLSGLKQSRANVLTF; DNA: TGTGCCAGCCTGTCGGGGCTCAAACAAAGTCGGGCCAACGTCCTGACTTTC
size: .; V: TRBV4-2; J: TRBJ1-2; D: .; CDR3: CASSLVGAPNYGYTF; DNA: TGTGCCAGCAGCTTGGTGGGAGCCCCTAACTATGGCTACACCTTC
size: .; V: TRBV2; J: TRBJ1-2; D: TRBD1; CDR3: CASTLGQGSGYTF; DNA: TGTGCCAGCACCTTGGGACAGGGGAGTGGCTACACCTTC
size: .; V: TRBV5-5; J: TRBJ1-1; D: .; CDR3: CASKDFGTEAFF; DNA: TGTGCCAGCAAGGATTTTGGCACTGAAGCTTTCTTT
size: .; V: TRBV5-5; J: TRBJ1-1; D: TRBD1; CDR3: CASSHAMDRAAEAFF; DNA: TGCGCCAGCAGCCACGCTATGGACAGGGCCGCTGAAGCTTTCTTT
size: .; V: TRBV19; J: TRBJ2-1; D: .; CDR3: CASSIPYNEQFF; DNA: TGTGCCAGTAGTATCCCCTACAATGAGCAGTTCTTC
size: .; V: TRBV6-1; J: TRBJ1-4; D: .; CDR3: CRRVPPGCEKLFF; DNA: TGTCGACGGGTGCCCCCCGGTTGCGAAAAACTGTTTTTT
size: .; V: TRBV29-1; J: TRBJ2-5; D: TRBD1; CDR3: CSVEERSRTGGIFETQYF; DNA: TGCAGCGTTGAAGAACGAAGTCGGACAGGGGGGATTTTCGAGACCCAGTACTTC
size: .; V: TRBV15; J: TRBJ1-2; D: .; CDR3: CATSSGDSYGYTF; DNA: TGTGCCACCAGCAGTGGAGACAGCTATGGCTACACCTTC